Listed below are T cell receptor beta chains from one sample, sequenced in a study of early T cells in non-severe SARS-CoV-2 infection. TCRdb re-derived calls from the 5' RACE reads in MiXCR, one entry per CDR3 protein. The table lists some 76,000 distinct CDR3 sequences, roughly a sixth of them singletons. The sequenced sample consisted of whole blood. Every receptor here comes from an adult who was a healthcare worker with PCR-confirmed SARS-CoV-2 infection or an uninfected control (not recorded which). Both conserved end residues are part of each CDR3. The D gene is left open where the match is weak. Size values are once, few and many counts, or a class for expanded clones, and some rows have none.

J: TRBJ2-7; size: .; V: TRBV24-1; D: .; DNA: TGTGCCACCAGTGATGGATCCCCCTACGAGCAGTACTTC; CDR3: CATSDGSPYEQYF
J: TRBJ2-3; size: few; V: TRBV5-1; D: TRBD1; DNA: TGCGCCAGCAGCTTGGACAGGGGCACGCAGTATTTT; CDR3: CASSLDRGTQYF
J: TRBJ1-1; size: few; V: TRBV12-3/TRBV12-4; D: .; DNA: TGTGCCAGCAGTCAGGGTGGCACTGAAGCTTTCTTT; CDR3: CASSQGGTEAFF
J: TRBJ1-2; size: .; V: TRBV24-1; D: .; DNA: TGTGCCACCAGTGATTCCGGGACCCTCAGAGGCTATGGCTACACCTTC; CDR3: CATSDSGTLRGYGYTF
J: TRBJ2-7; size: .; V: TRBV19; D: .; DNA: TGTGCCAGTAGTATAAGCAGTACCTCCTACGAGCAGTACTTC; CDR3: CASSISSTSYEQYF
J: TRBJ1-4; size: many; V: TRBV4-1; D: .; DNA: TGCGCCAGCAGCCAAGATGGCAGGGTGGGAACTAATGAAAAACTGTTTTTT; CDR3: CASSQDGRVGTNEKLFF
J: TRBJ1-2; size: .; V: TRBV7-8; D: .; DNA: TGTGCCAGCAGCCGTGCAGGGGAGGGTTACTATGGCTACACCTTC; CDR3: CASSRAGEGYYGYTF
J: TRBJ2-3; size: .; V: TRBV12-3/TRBV12-4; D: TRBD2; DNA: TGTGCCAGCAGTCGGACTAGCGGCCTGAGCACAGATACGCAGTATTTT; CDR3: CASSRTSGLSTDTQYF
J: TRBJ2-2; size: few; V: TRBV20-1; D: TRBD2; DNA: TGCAGTGCCAACCCAGCGGGAGCGGGCACCGGGGAGCTGTTTTTT; CDR3: CSANPAGAGTGELFF
J: TRBJ2-3; size: many; V: TRBV5-6; D: .; DNA: TGTGCCAGCAGTTTTCCCGGGGGCGCAGATACGCAGTATTTT; CDR3: CASSFPGGADTQYF
J: TRBJ1-6; size: .; V: TRBV20-1; D: TRBD1; DNA: TGCAGTGCCCGACTGCAGACAGGGGGCGATTCACCCCTCCACTTT; CDR3: CSARLQTGGDSPLHF
J: TRBJ2-7; size: .; V: TRBV4-1; D: .; DNA: TGCGCCAGCAGCCAAGATGGGTCCTGGGCTCCCCTCGAGCAGTACTTC; CDR3: CASSQDGSWAPLEQYF
J: TRBJ2-1; size: many; V: TRBV27; D: TRBD2; DNA: TGTGCCAGCAGTTTTGGTAGCGGGAGGGCCTACAATGAGCAGTTCTTC; CDR3: CASSFGSGRAYNEQFF
J: TRBJ2-2; size: few; V: TRBV4-3; D: TRBD1; DNA: TGCGCCAGCAGCTCCCCCCTCCGGGACAGGGCTTCCACCGGGGAGCTGTTTTTT; CDR3: CASSSPLRDRASTGELFF
J: TRBJ2-3; size: few; V: TRBV7-3; D: .; DNA: TGTGCCAGCAGCCTAGAACCCCCCCCAGATACGCAGTATTTT; CDR3: CASSLEPPPDTQYF
J: TRBJ1-1; size: few; V: TRBV12-3/TRBV12-4; D: TRBD1; DNA: TGTGCCAGCAGCCCCGGACAGGCCGAAGCTTTCTTT; CDR3: CASSPGQAEAFF
J: TRBJ2-1; size: .; V: TRBV24-1; D: TRBD2; DNA: TGTGCCACCAGTGAACATGAGACTAGCGGGAACGGCAATGAGCAGTTCTTC; CDR3: CATSEHETSGNGNEQFF
J: TRBJ2-2; size: .; V: TRBV7-9; D: .; DNA: TGTGCCAGCAGCTCGACCACCTGGGAGCTGTTTTTT; CDR3: CASSSTTWELFF
J: TRBJ2-7; size: few; V: TRBV7-9; D: .; DNA: TGTGCCAGCAGTTACGGATCTTACGAGCAGTACTTC; CDR3: CASSYGSYEQYF
J: TRBJ1-1; size: .; V: TRBV20-1; D: TRBD1; DNA: TGCAGTGCTAGAGAAACAGGGGGGAAAGCTTTCTTT; CDR3: CSARETGGKAFF
J: TRBJ2-3; size: .; V: TRBV3-1; D: TRBD2; DNA: TGTGCCAGCAGCAAACCGGGACTAGCGGGAGGAGATACGCAGTATTTT; CDR3: CASSKPGLAGGDTQYF
J: TRBJ1-6; size: many; V: TRBV5-6; D: .; DNA: TGTGCCAGCAGCTTAGAAGGATCACCCCTCCACTTT; CDR3: CASSLEGSPLHF
J: TRBJ1-2; size: few; V: TRBV3-1; D: TRBD1; DNA: TGTGCCAGCAGCCAAGTCGGGACAGGCTATGGCTACACCTTC; CDR3: CASSQVGTGYGYTF
J: TRBJ2-3; size: .; V: TRBV4-3; D: .; DNA: TGCGCCAGCAGCCCGCGAGCCGCAGATACGCAGTATTTT; CDR3: CASSPRAADTQYF
J: TRBJ2-1; size: many; V: TRBV7-9; D: TRBD1; DNA: TGTGCCAGCAGCCCTACAGGGGCCAACAACAATGAGCAGTTCTTC; CDR3: CASSPTGANNNEQFF
J: TRBJ2-3; size: many; V: TRBV27; D: .; DNA: TGTGCCAGCATGAGGTGGGATACGCAGTATTTT; CDR3: CASMRWDTQYF
J: TRBJ2-4; size: many; V: TRBV20-1; D: TRBD2; DNA: TGCAGTGCTCTTCTAGCGGGAGGGAAAAACATTCAGTACTTC; CDR3: CSALLAGGKNIQYF
J: TRBJ1-2; size: .; V: TRBV7-9; D: .; DNA: TGTGCCAGCAGCTTCGGCACCTTCCTTAACTATGGCTACACCTTC; CDR3: CASSFGTFLNYGYTF
J: TRBJ1-2; size: few; V: TRBV29-1; D: .; DNA: TGCAGCGTTTTGACAGGTCTCTATGGCTACACCTTC; CDR3: CSVLTGLYGYTF
J: TRBJ2-1; size: .; V: TRBV30; D: .; DNA: TGTGCCTGGAGCGGACAGAACTCCCGGAATGAGCAGTTCTTC; CDR3: CAWSGQNSRNEQFF
J: TRBJ2-1; size: .; V: TRBV7-2; D: TRBD2; DNA: TGTGCCAGCAGCCAAGCGGGGAACAATGAGCAGTTCTTC; CDR3: CASSQAGNNEQFF
J: TRBJ2-3; size: .; V: TRBV4-3; D: .; DNA: TGCGCCAGCAGCCAAGTAATGGGAGGCACAGATACGCAGTATTTT; CDR3: CASSQVMGGTDTQYF
J: TRBJ1-1; size: many; V: TRBV12-5; D: .; DNA: TGTGCTAGTGGTCTCAAGGCCACTGAAGCTTTCTTT; CDR3: CASGLKATEAFF
J: TRBJ2-3; size: few; V: TRBV4-2; D: .; DNA: TGTGCCAGCAGCCAAGGGGACCAAAGCACAGATACGCAGTATTTT; CDR3: CASSQGDQSTDTQYF
J: TRBJ2-3; size: .; V: TRBV7-2; D: .; DNA: TGTGCCAGCAGCCCGGACGGGAACACAGATACGCAGTATTTT; CDR3: CASSPDGNTDTQYF
J: TRBJ2-1; size: .; V: TRBV27; D: TRBD2; DNA: TGTGCCAGCAGTCCACTAGCGGGGGGCCACAATGAGCAGTTCTTC; CDR3: CASSPLAGGHNEQFF
J: TRBJ2-3; size: many; V: TRBV3-1; D: .; DNA: TGTGCCAGCAGCCAAGATTTGGTGAGCACAGATACGCAGTATTTT; CDR3: CASSQDLVSTDTQYF
J: TRBJ2-5; size: few; V: TRBV6-1; D: .; DNA: TGTGCCAGCAGTGAAGTGCTGAACCAAGAGACCCAGTACTTC; CDR3: CASSEVLNQETQYF
J: TRBJ2-1; size: many; V: TRBV5-8; D: TRBD2; DNA: TGTGCCAGCAGCTTGCAGGGAGGGCATGAGCAGTTCTTC; CDR3: CASSLQGGHEQFF
J: TRBJ2-3; size: many; V: TRBV13; D: .; DNA: TGTGCCAGCAGTCTGCGGGGCACAGATACGCAGTATTTT; CDR3: CASSLRGTDTQYF
J: TRBJ1-4; size: many; V: TRBV11-2; D: .; DNA: TGTGCCAGCAGCGTCGGACAGAACGAAAAACTGTTTTTT; CDR3: CASSVGQNEKLFF
J: TRBJ2-3; size: many; V: TRBV4-1; D: .; DNA: TGCGCCAGCAGCCAAGCCCCGTCGACTAGCACAGATACGCAGTATTTT; CDR3: CASSQAPSTSTDTQYF
J: TRBJ2-2; size: many; V: TRBV6-6; D: .; DNA: TGTGCCAGCAGTTCTTATTCGAGGAGTTCCCGTCGCACCGGGGAGCTGTTTTTT; CDR3: CASSSYSRSSRRTGELFF
J: TRBJ1-5; size: few; V: TRBV12-5; D: TRBD1; DNA: TGTGCTAGTGGTTCGCAAAAACAGACAGGGAATGGCAATCAGCCCCAGCATTTT; CDR3: CASGSQKQTGNGNQPQHF
J: TRBJ2-1; size: .; V: TRBV29-1; D: .; DNA: TGCAGCGTTGAAGATCAGTTCTTC; CDR3: CSVEDQFF
J: TRBJ1-1; size: few; V: TRBV20-1; D: .; DNA: TGCAGTGCTAGTAGGAACAGCCCAGGGACTGAAGCTTTCTTT; CDR3: CSASRNSPGTEAFF
J: TRBJ1-2; size: .; V: TRBV28; D: TRBD1; DNA: TGTGCCAGCAGTTTTCGGACAGGGTGGGATGGCTACACCTTC; CDR3: CASSFRTGWDGYTF
J: TRBJ1-5; size: .; V: TRBV28; D: .; DNA: TGTGCCAGCAGGCCTGGGGGTCGGGGGCCCCAGCATTTT; CDR3: CASRPGGRGPQHF
J: TRBJ2-1; size: few; V: TRBV7-9; D: TRBD1; DNA: TGTGCCAGCAGCCTCCAACAGGGGGATGAGCAGTTCTTC; CDR3: CASSLQQGDEQFF
J: TRBJ2-7; size: .; V: TRBV11-2; D: .; DNA: TGTGCCAGCAGCTCGGGTAGCCGATCCTACGAGCAGTACTTC; CDR3: CASSSGSRSYEQYF